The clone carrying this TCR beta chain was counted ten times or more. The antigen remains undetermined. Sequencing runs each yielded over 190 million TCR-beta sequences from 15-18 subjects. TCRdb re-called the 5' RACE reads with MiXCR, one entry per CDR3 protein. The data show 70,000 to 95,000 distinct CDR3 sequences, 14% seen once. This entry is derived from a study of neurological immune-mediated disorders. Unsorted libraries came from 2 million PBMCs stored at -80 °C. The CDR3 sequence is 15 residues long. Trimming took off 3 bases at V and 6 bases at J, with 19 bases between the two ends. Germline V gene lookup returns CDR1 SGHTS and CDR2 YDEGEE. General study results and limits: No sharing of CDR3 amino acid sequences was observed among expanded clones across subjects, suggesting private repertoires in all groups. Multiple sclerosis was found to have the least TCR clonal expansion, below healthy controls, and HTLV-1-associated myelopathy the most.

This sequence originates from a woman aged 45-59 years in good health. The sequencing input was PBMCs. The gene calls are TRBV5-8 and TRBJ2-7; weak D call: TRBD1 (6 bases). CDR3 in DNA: TGTGCCAGCAGCTACGGACAGACCCTACTCCGCGAGCAGTACTTC. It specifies CASSYGQTLLREQYF.